A single sample is the source of the 18 T cell receptor beta chains below, sequenced in a study of vaccination and CD4 T cells after COVID-19. These receptors' targets are unknown. The Oncomine TCR Beta short-read assay generated sequence data from the DNA of cultured CD4+ T cells. TCRdb itself ran the PCR reads through MiXCR, one entry per CDR3 protein. The table records just over 15,000 distinct CDR3 sequences, 55% to 85% of them present only once. As for treatment: roughly 11-day PBMC culture with coronavirus spike peptide pools or control peptides (ViraFEST assay). Sequencing was carried out using CD4+ T cells from blood, cultured in vitro. All receptors come from a human donor who had recovered from COVID-19.

This clonotype has more than one count but fewer than ten. The chain combines TRBV29-1 with TRBJ2-5; no firm D call. This CDR3 comprises 11 residues. From germline, CDR1 is SQVTM and CDR2 ANQGSEA. Trimming pared 4 bases from V and 2 bases from J, leaving 5 bases between. The CDR3 sequence is CSVAGQETQYF. CDR3 nucleotide sequence: TGCAGCGTTGCTGGTCAAGAGACCCAGTACTTC.

This chain joins TRBV6-2 or TRBV6-3 and TRBJ1-5, with D unresolved. Trimming shortened V by 6 bases and J by 1 base, and 16 bases separated the two germline ends. Germline V gene data show CDR1 as MNHEY and CDR2 as SVGEGT. The CDR3 is 16 amino acids. For the CDR3, the DNA is TGTGCCAGCAGCTCCGCCGCTAGAGGGAGCAATCAGCCCCAGCATTTT. Protein sequence: CASSSAARGSNQPQHF.

The rearrangement uses TRBV6-2 or TRBV6-3 and TRBJ1-6, with a weak D call TRBD1 (6 bases). The CDR3 has 14 residues. Germline CDR1 reads MNHEY; CDR2 reads SVGEGT. With 7 bases removed from V and 5 bases from J, the gap between germline ends came to 12 bases. The CDR3 loop reads CASTSDRDNSPLHF. The CDR3 bases are TGTGCCAGCACCTCGGACAGAGATAATTCACCCCTCCACTTT.

This clonotype occurred once. The CDR3 DNA follows: TGTGCCAGCAGACCACTCGGAGGGGGCGACGAGCAGTACTTC. It is translated as CASRPLGGGDEQYF. The V gene is TRBV6-2 or TRBV6-3, the J gene TRBJ2-7, with TRBD1 as a possible D gene (7 bases). Trimming took 6 bases from V and 5 from J, leaving 17 bases between them. From germline, CDR1 is MNHEY and CDR2 SVGEGT. The CDR3 runs to 14 residues.

This rearrangement joins TRBV28 to TRBJ2-1; the D gene is possibly TRBD1 (6 bases). The CDR3 loop spans 12 amino acids. Germline CDR1 is MDHEN and CDR2 is SYDVKM. V dropped 6 bases and J dropped 9 bases, with 12 bases sitting between them. CDR3 in amino acids: CASSEGVTEQFF. CDR3 DNA sequence: TGTGCCAGCAGCGAGGGGGTCACTGAGCAGTTCTTC.

The chain uses TRBV20-1 and TRBJ1-5; TRBD1 agrees at 8 bases. The CDR3 runs 14 residues. Losses at the gene ends were 6 bases for V and 9 bases for J; bases not matched to a gene: 13. From germline, CDR1 is DFQATT and CDR2 SNEGSKA (reference sequence). The CDR3 sequence: CSAILDRVGGPQHF. The CDR3 nucleotides read TGCAGTGCCATCTTGGACAGGGTAGGTGGGCCCCAGCATTTT.

Concerning this clonotype: A read error may account for a junction end that differs from germline. The chain links TRBV28 to TRBJ1-5, with D perhaps TRBD1 (5 bases). The CDR3 is made up of 18 amino acids. Germline V lookup: CDR1 MDHEN, CDR2 SYDVKM. CDR3 DNA: TGTGCCAGCAGTTACCCAACCCTGAAGACAGTCTTAAATCAACCCCAGCATTTT. Translation: CASSYPTLKTVLNQPQHF.

The V call is TRBV27, the J call TRBJ1-2; 8 nucleotides match TRBD1. Trimming removed 6 bases from V and 8 bases from J; junction bases left unmatched: 14. The germline CDR1 and CDR2 sequences are MNHEY and SMNVEV (reference sequence). The CDR3 totals 15 residues. The CDR3, as DNA: TGTGCCAGCAGGGGGGCCGGGACAGGAGAGAGGGGCTACACCTTC. This gives the protein CASRGAGTGERGYTF.

CDR3 nucleotides: TGCAGTGCTAGTTCTTTGACTAGCGGGATCACAGATACGCAGTATTTT. Translated: CSASSLTSGITDTQYF. The chain recombines TRBV20-1 with TRBJ2-3; 11 bases map to TRBD2. V was clipped by 3 bases and J by 2 bases; unmatched bases: 7. Germline V gene data show CDR1 as DFQATT and CDR2 as SNEGSKA (reference sequence). The CDR3 is made up of 16 amino acids.

This chain connects TRBV20-1 to TRBJ1-6, with D possibly matching TRBD1 (5 bases). Germline CDR1 is DFQATT and CDR2 is SNEGSKA (reference sequence). V was trimmed by 0 bases and J by 7 bases, leaving 13 bases between them. This CDR3 spans 15 amino acids. CDR3 sequence (DNA): TGCAGTGCTAGAGATCTAAAGGGGCCCAATTCACCCCTCCACTTT. This encodes CSARDLKGPNSPLHF.

The V gene is TRBV20-1, the J gene TRBJ2-2, with TRBD2 identical over 13 bases. The V segment lost 5 bases and the J segment 4 bases; nucleotides outside the gene matches: 4. Germline V gene lookup returns CDR1 DFQATT and CDR2 SNEGSKA (reference sequence). CDR3 length: 15 residues. For the CDR3, the DNA is TGCAGTGCTGGATGGACTAGCGGGAGCACCGGGGAGCTGTTTTTT. This translates into CSAGWTSGSTGELFF.

This sequence joins TRBV7-6 and TRBJ1-3; 8 nucleotides match TRBD1. The germline V gene has CDR1 SGHVS and CDR2 FNYEAQ. The CDR3 runs 15 residues. V gave up 3 bases and J gave up 4 bases; unmatched junction bases: 5. DNA of the CDR3: TGTGCCAGCAGCTTGCTCAGGGGGCAAGGAAACACCATATATTTT. Protein sequence: CASSLLRGQGNTIYF. Filled out from reference TRBV7-6 and TRBJ1-3, the complete variable domain reads GAGVSQSPRYKVTKRGQDVALRCDPISGHVSLYWYRQALGQGPEFLTYFNYEAQQDKSGLPNDRFSAERPEGSISTLTIQRTEQRDSAMYRCASSLLRGQGNTIYFGEGSWLTVV.

The J gene is TRBJ2-4, the V gene TRBV6-1; 9 bases map to TRBD1. This CDR3 spans 16 amino acids. Germline-derived CDR1 and CDR2 are MNHNS and SASEGT. V was clipped by 8 bases and J by 0 bases; unmatched bases: 8. The CDR3 nucleotides read TGTGCCAGCCGGGGGACAGGGACGGGAGCCAAAAACATTCAGTACTTC. Its protein is CASRGTGTGAKNIQYF.

The V and J genes are TRBV28 and TRBJ2-2; TRBD2 might be the D (5 bases). V was trimmed by 2 bases and J by 7 bases, leaving 8 bases between them. This CDR3 spans 13 amino acids. Germline lookup yields CDR1 MDHEN and CDR2 SYDVKM. CDR3 nucleotide sequence: TGTGCCAGCAGTTTAGCCGGGATCGGGGAGCTGTTTTTT. This codes for CASSLAGIGELFF.

The chain links TRBV7-2 to TRBJ2-5; D is unresolved. Looked up from germline, CDR1 is SGHTA and CDR2 is FQGNSA. The CDR3 sequence is 12 residues long. V shed 3 bases and J shed 5 bases, with 7 bases lying between them. Here the CDR3 DNA reads TGTGCCAGCAGCTTGAGGCGGGAGACCCAGTACTTC. Translating it yields CASSLRRETQYF.

This CDR3 reads CASSPQPTGSLTEAFF. CDR3 coding DNA: TGTGCCAGCAGCCCCCAACCGACAGGGTCCCTAACTGAAGCTTTCTTT. This chain connects TRBV7-3 to TRBJ1-1; 7 bases fit TRBD1. This CDR3 has 16 residues. Germline CDR1 reads SGHTA; CDR2 reads FQGTGA. V shed 5 bases, J shed 5 bases, and the junction held 14 bases outside the gene matches.

CDR3 loop: CASSYPREQFF. CDR3 nucleotides: TGTGCCAGCAGTTACCCGAGGGAGCAGTTCTTC. This chain joins TRBV6-2 or TRBV6-3 and TRBJ2-1, with D uncertain. This CDR3 comprises 11 residues. Between the trimmed V and J ends, which lost 2 bases and 10 bases, there was a span of 6 bases. Germline-derived CDR1 and CDR2 are MNHEY and SVGEGT.

V gene TRBV19 combines with J gene TRBJ2-2; maybe TRBD1 (6 bases). Germline V gene lookup returns CDR1 LNHDA and CDR2 SQIVND (reference sequence). V lost 3 bases to trimming and J lost 8 bases, with 16 bases between them. The CDR3 spans 15 residues. The CDR3 region has the DNA TGTGCCAGTAGTATGTGGCAGAAAAGGGGGGGGGAGCTGTTTTTT. Its translation is CASSMWQKRGGELFF.